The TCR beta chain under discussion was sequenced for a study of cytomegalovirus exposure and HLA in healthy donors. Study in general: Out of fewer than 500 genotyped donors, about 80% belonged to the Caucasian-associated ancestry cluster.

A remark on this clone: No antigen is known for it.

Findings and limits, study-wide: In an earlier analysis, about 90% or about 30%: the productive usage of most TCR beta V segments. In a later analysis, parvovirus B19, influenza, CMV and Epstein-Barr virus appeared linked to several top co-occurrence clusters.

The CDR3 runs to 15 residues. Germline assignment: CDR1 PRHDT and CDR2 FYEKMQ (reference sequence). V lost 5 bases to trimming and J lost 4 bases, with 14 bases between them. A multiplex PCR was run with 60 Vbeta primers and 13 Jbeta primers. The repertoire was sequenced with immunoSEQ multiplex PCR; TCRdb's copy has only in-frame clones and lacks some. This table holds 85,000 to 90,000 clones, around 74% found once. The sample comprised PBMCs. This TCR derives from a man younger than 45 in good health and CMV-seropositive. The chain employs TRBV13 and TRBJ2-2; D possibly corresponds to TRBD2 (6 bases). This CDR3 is CASSKGGAGTGELFF. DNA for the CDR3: TGTGCCAGCAGCAAGGGCGGGGCGGGCACCGGGGAGCTGTTTTTT.